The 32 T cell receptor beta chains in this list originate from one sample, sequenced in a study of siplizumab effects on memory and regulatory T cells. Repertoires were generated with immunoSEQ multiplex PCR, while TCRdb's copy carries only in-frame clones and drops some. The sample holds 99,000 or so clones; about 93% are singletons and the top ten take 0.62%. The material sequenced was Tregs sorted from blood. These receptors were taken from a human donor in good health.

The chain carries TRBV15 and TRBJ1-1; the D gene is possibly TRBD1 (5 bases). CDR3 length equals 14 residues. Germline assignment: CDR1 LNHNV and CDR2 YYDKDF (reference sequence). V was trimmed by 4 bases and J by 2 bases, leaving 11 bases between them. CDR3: CATSKGTVNTEAFF. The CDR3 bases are TGTGCCACCAGCAAGGGGACGGTAAACACTGAAGCTTTCTTT.

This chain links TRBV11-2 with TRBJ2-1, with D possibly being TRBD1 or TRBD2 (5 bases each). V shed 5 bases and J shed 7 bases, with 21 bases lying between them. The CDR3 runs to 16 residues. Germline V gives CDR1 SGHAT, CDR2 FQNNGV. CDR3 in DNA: TGTGCCAGCAGCAAACCCGCTTGGGGGTTAAGGAATGAGCAGTTCTTC. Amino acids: CASSKPAWGLRNEQFF. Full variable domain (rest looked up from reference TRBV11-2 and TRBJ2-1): EAGVAQSPRYKIIEKRQSVAFWCNPISGHATLYWYQQILGQGPKLLIQFQNNGVVDDSQLPKDRFSAERLKGVDSTLKIQPAKLEDSAVYLCASSKPAWGLRNEQFFGPGTRLTVL.

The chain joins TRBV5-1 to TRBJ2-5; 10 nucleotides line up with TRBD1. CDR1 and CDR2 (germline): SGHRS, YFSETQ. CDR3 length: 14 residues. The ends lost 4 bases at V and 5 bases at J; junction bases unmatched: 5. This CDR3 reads CASSERGQGETQYF. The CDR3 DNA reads TGCGCCAGCAGCGAAAGGGGACAGGGGGAGACCCAGTACTTC.

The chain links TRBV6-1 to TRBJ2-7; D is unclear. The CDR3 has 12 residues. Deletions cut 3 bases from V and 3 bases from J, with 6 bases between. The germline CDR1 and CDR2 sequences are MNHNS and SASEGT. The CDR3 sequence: CASSEANYEQYF. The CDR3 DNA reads TGTGCCAGCAGTGAGGCAAACTACGAGCAGTACTTC.

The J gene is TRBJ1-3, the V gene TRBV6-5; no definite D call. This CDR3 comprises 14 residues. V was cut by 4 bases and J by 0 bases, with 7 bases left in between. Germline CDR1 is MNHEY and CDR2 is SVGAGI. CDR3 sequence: CASSLDFSGNTIYF. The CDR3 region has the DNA TGTGCCAGCAGTTTGGACTTCTCTGGAAACACCATATATTTT.

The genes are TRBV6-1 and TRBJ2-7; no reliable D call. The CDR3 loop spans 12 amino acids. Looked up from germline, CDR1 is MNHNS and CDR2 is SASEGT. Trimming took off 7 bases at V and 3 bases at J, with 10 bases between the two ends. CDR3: CASMRSDYEQYF. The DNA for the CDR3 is TGTGCCAGCATGAGGAGCGACTACGAGCAGTACTTC.

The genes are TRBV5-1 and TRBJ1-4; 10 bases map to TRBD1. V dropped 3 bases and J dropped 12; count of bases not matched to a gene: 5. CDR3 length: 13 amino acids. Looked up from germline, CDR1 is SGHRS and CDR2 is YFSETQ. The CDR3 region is CASSWDRGSQLFF. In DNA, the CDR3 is TGCGCCAGCAGCTGGGACAGGGGCAGTCAACTGTTTTTT. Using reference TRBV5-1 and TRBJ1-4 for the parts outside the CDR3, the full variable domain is KAGVTQTPRYLIKTRGQQVTLSCSPISGHRSVSWYQQTPGQGLQFLFEYFSETQRNKGNFPGRFSGRQFSNSRSEMNVSTLELGDSALYLCASSWDRGSQLFFGSGTQLSVL.

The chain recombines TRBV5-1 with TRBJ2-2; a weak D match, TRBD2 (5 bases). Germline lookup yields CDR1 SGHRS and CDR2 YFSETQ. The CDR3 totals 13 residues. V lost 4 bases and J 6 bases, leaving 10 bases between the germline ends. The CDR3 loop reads CASSPGIPGELFF. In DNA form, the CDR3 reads TGCGCCAGCAGCCCCGGGATTCCCGGGGAGCTGTTTTTT.

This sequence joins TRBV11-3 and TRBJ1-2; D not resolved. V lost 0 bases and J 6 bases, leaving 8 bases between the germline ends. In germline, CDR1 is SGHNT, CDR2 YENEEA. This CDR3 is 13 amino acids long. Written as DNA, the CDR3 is TGTGCCAGCAGCTTAGAAGGGTTAAATGGCTACACCTTC. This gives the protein CASSLEGLNGYTF.

CDR3 amino acids: CASSLAGHPPQETQYF. The CDR3 coding sequence is TGTGCCAGCAGCTTAGCGGGACACCCTCCTCAAGAGACCCAGTACTTC. The chain combines TRBV7-8 with TRBJ2-5; D perhaps matches TRBD1 (6 bases). This CDR3 comprises 16 residues. V lost 0 bases and J lost 2, with 13 bases in between. Germline CDR1 reads SGHVS; CDR2 reads FQNEAQ.

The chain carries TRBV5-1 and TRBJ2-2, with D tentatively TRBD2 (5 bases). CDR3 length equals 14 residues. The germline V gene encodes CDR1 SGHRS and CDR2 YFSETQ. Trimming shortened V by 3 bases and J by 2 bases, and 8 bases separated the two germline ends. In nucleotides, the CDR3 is TGCGCCAGCAGCTGGCTAGCTAACACCGGGGAGCTGTTTTTT. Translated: CASSWLANTGELFF.

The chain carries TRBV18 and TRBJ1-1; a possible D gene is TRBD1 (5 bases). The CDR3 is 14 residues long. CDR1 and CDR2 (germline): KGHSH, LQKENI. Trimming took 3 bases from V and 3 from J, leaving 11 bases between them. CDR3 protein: CASSPGRGHTEAFF. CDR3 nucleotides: TGTGCCAGCTCACCGGGACGGGGTCACACTGAAGCTTTCTTT.

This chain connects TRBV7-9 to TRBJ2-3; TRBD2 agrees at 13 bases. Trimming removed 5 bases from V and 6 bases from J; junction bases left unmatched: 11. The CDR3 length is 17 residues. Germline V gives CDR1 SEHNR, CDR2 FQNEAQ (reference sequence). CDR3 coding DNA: TGTGCCAGCAGCCCAGCCGGACTAGCGGGAGTTTCGGATACGCAGTATTTT. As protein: CASSPAGLAGVSDTQYF. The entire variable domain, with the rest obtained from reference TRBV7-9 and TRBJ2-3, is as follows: DTGVSQNPRHKITKRGQNVTFRCDPISEHNRLYWYRQTLGQGPEFLTYFQNEAQLEKSRLLSDRFSAERPKGSFSTLEIQRTEQGDSAMYLCASSPAGLAGVSDTQYFGPGTRLTVL.

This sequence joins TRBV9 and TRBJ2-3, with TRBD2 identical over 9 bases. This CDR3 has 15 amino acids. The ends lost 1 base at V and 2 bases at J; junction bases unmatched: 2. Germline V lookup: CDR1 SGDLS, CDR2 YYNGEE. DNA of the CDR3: TGTGCCAGCAGCGTAAAGGGACTAGCCACAGATACGCAGTATTTT. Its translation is CASSVKGLATDTQYF.

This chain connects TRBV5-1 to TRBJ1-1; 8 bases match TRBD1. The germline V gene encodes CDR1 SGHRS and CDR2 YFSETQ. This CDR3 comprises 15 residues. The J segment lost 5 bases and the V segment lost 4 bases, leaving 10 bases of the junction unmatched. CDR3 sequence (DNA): TGCGCCAGCAGCCTAAATGGACAGGGTCGGACTGAAGCTTTCTTT. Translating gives CASSLNGQGRTEAFF.

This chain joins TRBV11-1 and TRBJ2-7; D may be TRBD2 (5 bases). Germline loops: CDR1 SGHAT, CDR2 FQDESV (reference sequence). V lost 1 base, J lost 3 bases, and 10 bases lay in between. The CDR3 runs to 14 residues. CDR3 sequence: CASSLVTSGYEQYF. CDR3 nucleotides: TGTGCCAGCAGCTTAGTTACCAGCGGCTACGAGCAGTACTTC.

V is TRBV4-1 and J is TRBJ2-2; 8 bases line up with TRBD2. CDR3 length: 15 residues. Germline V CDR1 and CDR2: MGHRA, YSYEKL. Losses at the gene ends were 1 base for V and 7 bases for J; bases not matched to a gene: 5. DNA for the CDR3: TGCGCCAGCAGCCAAGGGTTAGCGGGGAACGGGGAGCTGTTTTTT. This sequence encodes CASSQGLAGNGELFF.

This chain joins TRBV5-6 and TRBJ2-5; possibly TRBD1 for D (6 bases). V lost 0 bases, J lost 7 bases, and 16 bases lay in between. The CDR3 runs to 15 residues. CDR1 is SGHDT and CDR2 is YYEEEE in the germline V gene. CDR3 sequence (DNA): TGTGCCAGCAGCTTGGGGGCAGGGGCCTTCGGGACCCAGTACTTC. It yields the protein CASSLGAGAFGTQYF.

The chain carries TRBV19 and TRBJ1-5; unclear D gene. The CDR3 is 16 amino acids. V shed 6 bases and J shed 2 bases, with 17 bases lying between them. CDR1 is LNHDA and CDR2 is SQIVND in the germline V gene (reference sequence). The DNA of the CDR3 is TGTGCCAGTAGAAAAAGTAGCGACTGGGGCAATCAGCCCCAGCATTTT. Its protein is CASRKSSDWGNQPQHF.

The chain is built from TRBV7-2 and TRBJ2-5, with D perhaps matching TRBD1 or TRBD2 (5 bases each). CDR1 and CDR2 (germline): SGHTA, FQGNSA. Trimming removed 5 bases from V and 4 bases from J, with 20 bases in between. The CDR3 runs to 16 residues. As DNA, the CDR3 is TGTGCCAGCAGCCTGACCCCGGGACCCCCTGGAGAGACCCAGTACTTC. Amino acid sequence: CASSLTPGPPGETQYF. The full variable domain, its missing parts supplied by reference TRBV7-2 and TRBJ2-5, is GAGVSQSPSNKVTEKGKDVELRCDPISGHTALYWYRQSLGQGLEFLIYFQGNSAPDKSGLPSDRFSAERTGGSVSTLTIQRTQQEDSAVYLCASSLTPGPPGETQYFGPGTRLLVL.

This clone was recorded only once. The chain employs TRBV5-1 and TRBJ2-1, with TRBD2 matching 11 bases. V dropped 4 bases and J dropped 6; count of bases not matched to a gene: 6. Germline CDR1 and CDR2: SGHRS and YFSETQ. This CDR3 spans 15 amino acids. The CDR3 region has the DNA TGCGCCAGCAGCGCACTAGCGGGAGAGACCAATGAGCAGTTCTTC. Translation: CASSALAGETNEQFF.

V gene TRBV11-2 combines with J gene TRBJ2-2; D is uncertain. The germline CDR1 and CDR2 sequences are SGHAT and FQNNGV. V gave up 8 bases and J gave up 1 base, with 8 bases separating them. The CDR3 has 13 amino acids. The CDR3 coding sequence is TGTGCCAGCGGCCTTCTGAACACCGGGGAGCTGTTTTTT. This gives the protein CASGLLNTGELFF.

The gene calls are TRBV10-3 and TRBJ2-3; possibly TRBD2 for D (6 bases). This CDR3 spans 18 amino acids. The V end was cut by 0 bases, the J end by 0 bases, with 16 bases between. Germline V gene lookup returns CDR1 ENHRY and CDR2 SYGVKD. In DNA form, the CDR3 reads TGTGCCATCAGTGAGTCTGGCGGGATGACCGTCAGCACAGATACGCAGTATTTT. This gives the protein CAISESGGMTVSTDTQYF.

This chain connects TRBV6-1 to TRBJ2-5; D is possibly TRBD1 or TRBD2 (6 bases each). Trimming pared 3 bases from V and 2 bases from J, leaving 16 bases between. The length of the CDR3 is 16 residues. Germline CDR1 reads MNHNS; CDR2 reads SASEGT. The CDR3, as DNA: TGTGCCAGCAGTGACTTTTCGGGGGCCCTTCAAGAGACCCAGTACTTC. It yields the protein CASSDFSGALQETQYF.

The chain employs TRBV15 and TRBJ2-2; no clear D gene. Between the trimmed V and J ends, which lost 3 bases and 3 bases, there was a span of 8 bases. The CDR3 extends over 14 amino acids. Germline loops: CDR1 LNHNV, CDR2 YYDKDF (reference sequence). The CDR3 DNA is TGTGCCACCAGCAGCGTTTGGGACACCGGGGAGCTGTTTTTT. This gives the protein CATSSVWDTGELFF.

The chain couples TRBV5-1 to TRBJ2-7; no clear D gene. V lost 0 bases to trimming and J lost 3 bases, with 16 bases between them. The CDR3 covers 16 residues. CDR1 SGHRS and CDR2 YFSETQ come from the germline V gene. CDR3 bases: TGCGCCAGCAGCTTGGCTTCTCGGCCGGCCCTCTACGAGCAGTACTTC. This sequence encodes CASSLASRPALYEQYF.

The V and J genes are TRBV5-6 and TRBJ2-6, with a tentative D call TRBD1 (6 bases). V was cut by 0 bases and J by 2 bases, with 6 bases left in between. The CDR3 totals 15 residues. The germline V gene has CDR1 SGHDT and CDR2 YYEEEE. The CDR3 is CASSLAGAGANVLTF. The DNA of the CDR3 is TGTGCCAGCAGCTTGGCAGGGGCTGGGGCCAACGTCCTGACTTTC. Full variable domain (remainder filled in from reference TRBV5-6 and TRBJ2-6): DAGVTQSPTHLIKTRGQQVTLRCSPKSGHDTVSWYQQALGQGPQFIFQYYEEEERQRGNFPDRFSGHQFPNYSSELNVNALLLGDSALYLCASSLAGAGANVLTFGAGSRLTVL.

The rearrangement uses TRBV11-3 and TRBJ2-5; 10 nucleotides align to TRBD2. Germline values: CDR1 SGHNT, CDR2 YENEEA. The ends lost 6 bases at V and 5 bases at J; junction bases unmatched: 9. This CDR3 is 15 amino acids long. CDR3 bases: TGTGCCAGCAGGCTTAGCGGGAGGCCCGGGGAGACCCAGTACTTC. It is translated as CASRLSGRPGETQYF.

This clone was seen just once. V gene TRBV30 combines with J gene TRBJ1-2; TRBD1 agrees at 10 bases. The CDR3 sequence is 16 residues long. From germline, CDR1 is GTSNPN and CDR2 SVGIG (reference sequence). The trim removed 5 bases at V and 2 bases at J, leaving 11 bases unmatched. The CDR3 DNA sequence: TGTGCCTGGGAGGGCCTGGGACAGGGGCAGAACTATGGCTACACCTTC. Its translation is CAWEGLGQGQNYGYTF.

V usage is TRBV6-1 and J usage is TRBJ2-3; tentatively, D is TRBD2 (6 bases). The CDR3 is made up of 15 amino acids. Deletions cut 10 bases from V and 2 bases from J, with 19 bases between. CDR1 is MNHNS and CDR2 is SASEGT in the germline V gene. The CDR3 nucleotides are TGTGCCACACTACGTCGGGGGACGAACACAGATACGCAGTATTTT. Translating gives CATLRRGTNTDTQYF.

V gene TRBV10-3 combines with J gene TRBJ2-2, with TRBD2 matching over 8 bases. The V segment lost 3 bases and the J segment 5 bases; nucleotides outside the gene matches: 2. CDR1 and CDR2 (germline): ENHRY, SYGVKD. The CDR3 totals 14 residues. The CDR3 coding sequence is TGTGCCATCAGTGACAAGCGGGAGACCGGGGAGCTGTTTTTT. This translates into CAISDKRETGELFF.

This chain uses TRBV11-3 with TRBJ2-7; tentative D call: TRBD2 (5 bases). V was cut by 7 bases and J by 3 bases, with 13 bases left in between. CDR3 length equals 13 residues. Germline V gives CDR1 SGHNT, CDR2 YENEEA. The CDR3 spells CASKSGPNYEQYF. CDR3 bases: TGTGCCAGCAAGAGCGGACCGAACTACGAGCAGTACTTC.